The 18 T cell receptor beta chains given below trace back to one sample, sequenced in a study of radiation and T cells in renal cell carcinoma. TCRdb's copy holds only in-frame clones and misses some; the assay was immunoSEQ multiplex PCR. The sample comprises 150,000 or so clones, roughly nine tenths of which are singletons, and around 4.1% rests with the top ten. Time point denoted: baseline pretreatment blood. Treatment described: 15 Gy SBRT to primary tumor, nephrectomy 4 weeks later. The material sequenced was blood, taken from a patient whose treatment included radiotherapy and nephrectomy. The receptors stem from a woman between 65 and 79 years old with renal cell carcinoma.

The chain couples TRBV6-5 to TRBJ1-1, with 7 bases aligning to TRBD1. The CDR3 loop spans 13 amino acids. Trimming removed 5 bases from V and 8 bases from J; junction bases left unmatched: 8. Germline assignment: CDR1 MNHEY and CDR2 SVGAGI. In nucleotides, the CDR3 is TGTGCCAGCAGTGACAGGGCAATAACCGAAGCTTTCTTT. It encodes CASSDRAITEAFF.

V gene TRBV7-2 combines with J gene TRBJ2-7; 8 bases are a match to TRBD1. The V gene's germline CDR1 is SGHTA and CDR2 FQGNSA. This CDR3 is 14 amino acids long. V was clipped by 4 bases and J by 3 bases; unmatched bases: 5. CDR3 sequence: CASSSPGGHYEQYF. In DNA form, the CDR3 reads TGTGCCAGCAGCTCCCCAGGGGGCCACTACGAGCAGTACTTC.

V gene TRBV6-5 combines with J gene TRBJ1-4; tentatively, D is TRBD1 (6 bases). Germline V gives CDR1 MNHEY, CDR2 SVGAGI. V shed 7 bases and J shed 4 bases, with 13 bases lying between them. The CDR3 length is 14 residues. The CDR3 DNA is TGTGCCAGCAAACCTACAGGGAATAATGAAAAACTGTTTTTT. It is translated as CASKPTGNNEKLFF.

The J gene is TRBJ1-2, the V gene TRBV10-1; D unclear. V shed 5 bases and J shed 8 bases, with 6 bases lying between them. The germline gives CDR1 WNHNN, CDR2 SYGVQD (reference sequence). The CDR3 extends over 10 amino acids. For the CDR3, the DNA is TGCGCCAGCAGTTGGAAAGGCTACACCTTC. This codes for CASSWKGYTF.

The gene calls are TRBV19 and TRBJ1-5, with 7 nucleotides matching TRBD1. The V gene's germline CDR1 is LNHDA and CDR2 SQIVND (reference sequence). V lost 6 bases to trimming and J lost 7 bases; unmatched junction nucleotides: 9. The CDR3 contains 14 residues. The CDR3 loop is CASRRQGPQQPQHF. The CDR3 DNA follows: TGTGCCAGTAGACGACAGGGACCCCAGCAGCCCCAGCATTTT.

This sequence joins TRBV11-2 and TRBJ2-5; either TRBD1 or TRBD2 may fit D (5 bases each). Trimming took 2 bases from V and 5 from J, leaving 9 bases between them. The germline V gene has CDR1 SGHAT and CDR2 FQNNGV. The CDR3 is 13 residues long. As DNA, the CDR3 is TGTGCCAGCAGCTTATTTGGGGGTGAGACCCAGTACTTC. This sequence encodes CASSLFGGETQYF.

The chain combines TRBV19 with TRBJ1-5, with D tentatively TRBD1 (6 bases). This CDR3 has 15 residues. Germline values: CDR1 LNHDA, CDR2 SQIVND (reference sequence). V was clipped by 5 bases and J by 8 bases, with 19 bases between them. The CDR3 bases are TGTGCCAGTAGTCCGGGGGCAGGCCCCCGGGAGCCCCAGCATTTT. Protein: CASSPGAGPREPQHF.

The genes are TRBV19 and TRBJ2-7; 8 nucleotides align to TRBD1. The J segment lost 0 bases and the V segment lost 4 bases, leaving 8 bases of the junction unmatched. Germline V gives CDR1 LNHDA, CDR2 SQIVND (reference sequence). The CDR3 runs 16 residues. The CDR3 nucleotides are TGTGCCAGTAGTACCACCGAGGACAGGGTCTCCTACGAGCAGTACTTC. It is translated as CASSTTEDRVSYEQYF.

V gene TRBV6-5 combines with J gene TRBJ1-1; maybe TRBD1 (5 bases). The germline V gene encodes CDR1 MNHEY and CDR2 SVGAGI. V shed 7 bases and J shed 0 bases, with 15 bases lying between them. The CDR3 contains 15 residues. The CDR3 DNA follows: TGTGCCAGCAACCACCGCGGGGACTTGAACACTGAAGCTTTCTTT. Amino acids: CASNHRGDLNTEAFF.

This chain connects TRBV11-2 to TRBJ1-1; D is unclear. The V and J ends lost 5 bases and 0 bases respectively, with 13 bases between them. The CDR3 contains 15 residues. The germline V gene encodes CDR1 SGHAT and CDR2 FQNNGV. CDR3 DNA: TGTGCCAGCAGCCCCCCCGGACGGATGAACACTGAAGCTTTCTTT. Its translation is CASSPPGRMNTEAFF.

This chain connects TRBV7-8 to TRBJ1-2; D possibly corresponds to TRBD1 (5 bases). Germline V gene sequence: CDR1 SGHVS, CDR2 FQNEAQ. The V and J ends lost 1 base and 0 bases respectively, with 9 bases between them. The CDR3 runs 15 residues. The CDR3, as DNA: TGTGCCAGCAGCTTAGGTCTGGGGGCTAACTATGGCTACACCTTC. Amino acids: CASSLGLGANYGYTF.

This clone was counted once. The chain employs TRBV19 and TRBJ1-5, with D unclear. The germline V gene has CDR1 LNHDA and CDR2 SQIVND (reference sequence). CDR3 length equals 14 residues. The V gene lost 2 bases and the J gene lost 2 bases, with 7 bases spanning the gap. As DNA, the CDR3 is TGTGCCAGTAGTATAAGTCAGGGCAATCAGCCCCAGCATTTT. Protein sequence: CASSISQGNQPQHF.

The chain employs TRBV11-2 and TRBJ1-2; D is unclear. This CDR3 is built from 16 residues. V lost 3 bases, J lost 0 bases, and 14 bases lay in between. Germline V gene sequence: CDR1 SGHAT, CDR2 FQNNGV. The chain's CDR3 is CASSLAAYETNYGYTF. The CDR3 DNA sequence: TGTGCCAGCAGCTTGGCGGCCTATGAAACTAACTATGGCTACACCTTC.

The gene calls are TRBV2 and TRBJ2-3; the match to TRBD2 covers 11 bases. This CDR3 has 16 amino acids. The trim removed 5 bases at V and 2 bases at J, leaving 6 bases unmatched. CDR1 and CDR2 from the germline V gene are SNHLY and FYNNEI. CDR3 sequence reads: CASSPGLAGYTDTQYF. The DNA of the CDR3 is TGTGCCAGCAGTCCTGGACTAGCGGGCTACACAGATACGCAGTATTTT. Full variable domain (missing parts from reference TRBV2 and TRBJ2-3): EPEVTQTPSHQVTQMGQEVILRCVPISNHLYFYWYRQILGQKVEFLVSFYNNEISEKSEIFDDQFSVERPDGSNFTLKIRSTKLEDSAMYFCASSPGLAGYTDTQYFGPGTRLTVL.

The V and J genes are TRBV25-1 and TRBJ2-5; D gene ambiguous. Germline V CDR1 and CDR2: MGHDK, SYGVNS. The CDR3 runs to 13 residues. V lost 1 base to trimming and J lost 4 bases, with 7 bases between them. The CDR3 region is CASSELSVETQYF. DNA of the CDR3: TGTGCCAGCAGTGAATTATCAGTAGAGACCCAGTACTTC.

The count of this clone is one. This sequence joins TRBV4-1 and TRBJ1-1; tentative D call: TRBD1 (5 bases). Per germline, CDR1 MGHRA and CDR2 YSYEKL. V lost 4 bases and J 2 bases, leaving 8 bases between the germline ends. The CDR3 is 13 residues long. CDR3 protein: CASSLRDNTEAFF. The CDR3 DNA reads TGCGCCAGCAGCCTTAGGGACAACACTGAAGCTTTCTTT.

Regarding this clone: The junction and the germline gene differ at one end; a read error may be behind it. The chain's CDR3 is CAWSVGVNHGYTF. For the CDR3, the DNA is TGTGCCTGGAGTGTCGGGGTTAACCATGGCTACACCTTC. This chain links TRBV30 with TRBJ1-2; D is unresolved. CDR3 length: 13 residues. From germline, CDR1 is GTSNPN and CDR2 SVGIG (reference sequence).

This clone came up once. The rearrangement joins TRBV6-6 to TRBJ2-5; 11 bases are shared with TRBD1. Germline CDR1 reads MNHNY; CDR2 reads SVGAGI (reference sequence). The CDR3 length is 15 residues. V lost 5 bases and J lost 2; bases outside the gene matches: 4. In DNA, the CDR3 is TGTGCCAGCAGTAACGGACAGGGGGCTCAAGAGACCCAGTACTTC. This translates into CASSNGQGAQETQYF.